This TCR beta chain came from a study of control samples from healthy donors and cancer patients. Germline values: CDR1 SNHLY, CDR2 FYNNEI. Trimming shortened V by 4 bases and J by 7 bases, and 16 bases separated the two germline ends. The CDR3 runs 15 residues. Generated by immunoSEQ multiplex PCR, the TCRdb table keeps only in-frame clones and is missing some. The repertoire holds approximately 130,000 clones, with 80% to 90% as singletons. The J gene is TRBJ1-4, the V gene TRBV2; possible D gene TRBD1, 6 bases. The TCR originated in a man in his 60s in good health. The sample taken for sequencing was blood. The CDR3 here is CASSVMRGGSEKLFF. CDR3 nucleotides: TGTGCCAGCAGTGTGATGAGGGGGGGAAGTGAAAAACTGTTTTTT. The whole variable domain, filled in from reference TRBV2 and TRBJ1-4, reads EPEVTQTPSHQVTQMGQEVILRCVPISNHLYFYWYRQILGQKVEFLVSFYNNEISEKSEIFDDQFSVERPDGSNFTLKIRSTKLEDSAMYFCASSVMRGGSEKLFFGSGTQLSVL.